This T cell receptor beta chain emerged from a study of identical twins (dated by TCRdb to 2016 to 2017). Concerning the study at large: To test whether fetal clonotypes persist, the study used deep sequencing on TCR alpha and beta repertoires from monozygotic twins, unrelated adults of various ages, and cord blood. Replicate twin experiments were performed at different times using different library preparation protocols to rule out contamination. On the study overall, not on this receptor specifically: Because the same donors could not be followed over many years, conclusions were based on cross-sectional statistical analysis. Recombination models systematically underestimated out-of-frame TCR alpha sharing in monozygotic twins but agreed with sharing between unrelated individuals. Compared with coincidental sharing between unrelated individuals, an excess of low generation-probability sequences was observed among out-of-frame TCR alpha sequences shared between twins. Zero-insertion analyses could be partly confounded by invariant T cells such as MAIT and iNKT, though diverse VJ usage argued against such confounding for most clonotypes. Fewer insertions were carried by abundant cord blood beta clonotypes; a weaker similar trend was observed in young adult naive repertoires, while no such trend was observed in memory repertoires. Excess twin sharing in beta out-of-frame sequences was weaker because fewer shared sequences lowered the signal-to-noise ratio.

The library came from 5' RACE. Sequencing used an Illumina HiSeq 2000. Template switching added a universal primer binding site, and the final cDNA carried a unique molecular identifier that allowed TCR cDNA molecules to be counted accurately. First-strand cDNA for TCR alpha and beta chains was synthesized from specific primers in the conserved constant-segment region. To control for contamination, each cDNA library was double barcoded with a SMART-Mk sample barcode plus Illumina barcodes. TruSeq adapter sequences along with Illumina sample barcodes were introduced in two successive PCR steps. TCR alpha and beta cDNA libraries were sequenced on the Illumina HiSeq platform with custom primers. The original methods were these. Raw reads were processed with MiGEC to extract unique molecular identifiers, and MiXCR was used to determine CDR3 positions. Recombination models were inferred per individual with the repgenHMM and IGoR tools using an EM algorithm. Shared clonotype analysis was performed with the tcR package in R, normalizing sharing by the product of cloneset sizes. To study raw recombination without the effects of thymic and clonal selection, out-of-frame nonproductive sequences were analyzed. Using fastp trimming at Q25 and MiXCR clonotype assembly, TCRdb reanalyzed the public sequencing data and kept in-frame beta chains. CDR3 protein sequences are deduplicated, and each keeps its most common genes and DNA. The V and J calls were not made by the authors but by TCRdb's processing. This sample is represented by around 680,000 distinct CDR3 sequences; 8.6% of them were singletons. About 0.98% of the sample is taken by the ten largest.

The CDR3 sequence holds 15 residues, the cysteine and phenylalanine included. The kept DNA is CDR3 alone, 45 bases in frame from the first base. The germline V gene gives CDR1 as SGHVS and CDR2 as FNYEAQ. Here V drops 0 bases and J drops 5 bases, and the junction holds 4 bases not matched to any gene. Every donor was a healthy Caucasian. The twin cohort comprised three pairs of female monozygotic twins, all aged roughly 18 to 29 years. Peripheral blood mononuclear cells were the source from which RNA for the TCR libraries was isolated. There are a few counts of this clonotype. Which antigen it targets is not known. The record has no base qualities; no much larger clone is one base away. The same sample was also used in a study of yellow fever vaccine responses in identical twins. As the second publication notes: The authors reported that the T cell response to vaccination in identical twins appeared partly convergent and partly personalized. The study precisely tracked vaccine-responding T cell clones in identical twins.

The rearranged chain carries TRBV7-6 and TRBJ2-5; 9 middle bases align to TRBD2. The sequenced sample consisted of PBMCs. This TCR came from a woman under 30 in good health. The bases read TGTGCCAGCAGCTTAGCGCATGCGGGGGGGGAGACCCAGTACTTC. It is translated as CASSLAHAGGETQYF.